This TCR beta chain was captured by sequencing in a study of response to subunit inactivated influenza vaccine. The V gene lost 1 base and the J gene lost 5 bases, with 9 bases spanning the gap. The CDR3 is 15 residues long. Germline CDR1 is SGHVS and CDR2 is FNYEAQ. One entry per CDR3 protein, called by TCRdb with MiXCR from the RT-PCR reads. The sample carries roughly 700,000 distinct CDR3 sequences, around 13% recorded once. V and J are TRBV7-6 and TRBJ1-6; D gene uncertain. The clonotype originates from a middle-aged man who received an inactivated influenza vaccine. This specimen consisted of PBMCs from blood, obtained 14 to 15 days before vaccination. CDR3 bases: TGTGCCAGCAGCTTAGTCCAAGCGAATAATTCACCCCTCCACTTT. It is translated as CASSLVQANNSPLHF.